This T cell receptor (beta chain) was found in a study of T-cell reconstitution after alpha-beta-depleted transplantation in children. Preparation of the TCRbeta library involved a method that used unique molecular identifiers. TCRdb re-called the PCR reads through MiXCR, storing one row per CDR3 protein. This table holds around 360,000 distinct CDR3 sequences, over 9% found once. V was pared by 4 bases and J by 1 base, with 11 bases between. Per germline, CDR1 GTSNPN and CDR2 SVGIG (reference sequence). The CDR3 consists of 14 residues. This sequence was found in a human donor who donated a stem cell graft to a child with acute lymphoblastic leukemia. Sequenced here: PBMCs from the stem cell graft donor, sampled from the stem cell graft. The V and J genes are TRBV30 and TRBJ1-5; D perhaps matches TRBD1 (6 bases). CDR3 amino acids: CAWKGGTSNQPQHF. The CDR3, as DNA: TGTGCCTGGAAGGGGGGGACCAGCAATCAGCCCCAGCATTTT.